This paragraph reports one TCR beta chain. The antigen remains unidentified. The record originates from a study of T cell responses to AZD1222 COVID-19 vaccine. General study points: With two AZD1222 doses given, Spike-specific TCR breadth and depth both rose. AZD1222 recipients seropositive at baseline numbered only five to seven.

The assay was immunoSEQ multiplex PCR, and TCRdb's table has in-frame clones only and misses some. The table lists about 93,000 clones, roughly 89% of them singletons. Germline V CDR1 and CDR2: SEHNR, FQNEAQ (reference sequence). There are 15 residues in the CDR3. After removal of 5 bases from V and 0 bases from J, the junction contained 6 bases not matched to a gene. The sequencing here drew on peripheral blood, taken on day 0 of MenACWY control vaccination. This rearrangement joins TRBV7-9 to TRBJ1-1; 7 positions match TRBD1. This TCR came from an adult in good health. CDR3 loop: CASSPIDRVNTEAFF. CDR3 in DNA: TGTGCCAGCAGCCCGATTGACAGGGTGAACACTGAAGCTTTCTTT.